The 26 T cell receptor beta chains below were found in one sample sequenced in a study of T cell responses to AZD1222 COVID-19 vaccine. Method: immunoSEQ multiplex PCR; TCRdb's copy keeps in-frame clones and lacks some. The sample comprises under 130,000 clones, around nine tenths of which are singletons, and 9.1% rests with the top ten. Material: peripheral blood, obtained on day 0 of AZD1222 vaccination. These receptors were obtained from an adult in good health.

The sample holds one count of this clone. The chain links TRBV6-5 to TRBJ2-5, with D tentatively TRBD1 or TRBD2 (5 bases each). V dropped 1 base and J dropped 3 bases, with 12 bases sitting between them. Germline-derived CDR1 and CDR2 are MNHEY and SVGAGI. The CDR3 is made up of 15 amino acids. CDR3 coding DNA: TGTGCCAGCAGTTACTGGGCAGGGCGGGAAGAGACCCAGTACTTC. This encodes CASSYWAGREETQYF.

V and J are TRBV7-3 and TRBJ2-1; 9 bases are a match to TRBD2. The CDR3 spans 15 residues. Germline trimming cut 6 bases from V and 2 bases from J; bases unmatched to any gene: 5. Germline CDR1 reads SGHTA; CDR2 reads FQGTGA. The chain's CDR3 is CASSPIAGAYNEQFF. The CDR3 nucleotides are TGTGCCAGCAGTCCCATAGCGGGGGCCTACAATGAGCAGTTCTTC.

This clone was seen only once. This chain connects TRBV4-2 to TRBJ1-5, with 7 bases matching TRBD1. V was pared by 4 bases and J by 6 bases, with 3 bases of the junction left unmatched. Germline CDR1 and CDR2: LGHNA and YNFKEQ. This CDR3 comprises 13 residues. In nucleotides, the CDR3 is TGTGCCAGCAGCCGACAGGGAGGTCAGCCCCAGCATTTT. Its protein product is CASSRQGGQPQHF.

The chain combines TRBV18 with TRBJ1-1; 8 bases line up with TRBD1. CDR1 and CDR2 from the germline V gene are KGHSH and LQKENI. CDR3 length: 15 residues. Trimming removed 3 bases from V and 6 bases from J; junction bases left unmatched: 9. Here the CDR3 reads CASSPWTGLNAEAFF. The CDR3 DNA reads as TGTGCCAGCTCACCCTGGACAGGGCTTAACGCTGAAGCTTTCTTT. The variable domain in full, completed from reference TRBV18 and TRBJ1-1, reads NAGVMQNPRHLVRRRGQEARLRCSPMKGHSHVYWYRQLPEEGLKFMVYLQKENIIDESGMPKERFSAEFPKEGPSILRIQQVVRGDSAAYFCASSPWTGLNAEAFFGQGTRLTVV.

This chain connects TRBV29-1 to TRBJ2-2, with D perhaps TRBD1 (5 bases). The CDR3 sequence is 14 residues long. Germline CDR1 reads SQVTM; CDR2 reads ANQGSEA. Trimming cost V 4 bases and J 8 bases, with 17 bases left between them. The CDR3: CSVVGDRVAGELFF. Written as DNA, the CDR3 is TGCAGCGTTGTAGGAGACAGAGTGGCTGGGGAGCTGTTTTTT.

V usage is TRBV6-5 and J usage is TRBJ2-1; TRBD2 matches 13 bases. The CDR3 covers 15 residues. The J segment lost 7 bases and the V segment lost 6 bases, leaving 6 bases of the junction unmatched. Germline V lookup: CDR1 MNHEY, CDR2 SVGAGI. This CDR3 is CASSLLAGGPNEQFF. CDR3 nucleotides: TGTGCCAGCAGCCTACTAGCGGGAGGGCCTAATGAGCAGTTCTTC.

The chain links TRBV3-1 (or the pseudogene TRBV3-2) to TRBJ2-7, with D uncertain. CDR1 LGHDT and CDR2 YNNKEL come from the germline V gene (reference sequence). Trimming pared 3 bases from V and 7 bases from J, leaving 7 bases between. This CDR3 comprises 11 residues. Here the CDR3 DNA reads TGTGCCAGCAGCCACAGAAAAGAGCAGTACTTC. Amino acids: CASSHRKEQYF.

This chain joins TRBV6-2 or TRBV6-3 and TRBJ1-2; TRBD1 matches 10 bases. CDR3 length equals 16 residues. Per germline, CDR1 MNHEY and CDR2 SVGEGT. Unmatched junction bases numbered 7, after V lost 4 bases and J lost 2 bases. The CDR3 nucleotides are TGTGCCAGCAGTTCTAGGTCGGGACAGGGGAACTATGGCTACACCTTC. Protein: CASSSRSGQGNYGYTF.

The gene calls are TRBV7-9 and TRBJ2-1; 10 nucleotides line up with TRBD2. The germline CDR1 and CDR2 sequences are SEHNR and FQNEAQ (reference sequence). The CDR3 totals 15 residues. After removal of 5 bases from V and 5 bases from J, the junction contained 6 bases not matched to a gene. CDR3 sequence reads: CASSTRTSGNNEQFF. In DNA, the CDR3 is TGTGCCAGCAGCACCCGGACTAGCGGAAACAATGAGCAGTTCTTC. Full variable domain (outside the CDR3, taken from reference TRBV7-9 and TRBJ2-1): DTGVSQNPRHKITKRGQNVTFRCDPISEHNRLYWYRQTLGQGPEFLTYFQNEAQLEKSRLLSDRFSAERPKGSFSTLEIQRTEQGDSAMYLCASSTRTSGNNEQFFGPGTRLTVL.

J is TRBJ1-2 and V is TRBV30, with D hard to call. The length of the CDR3 is 12 residues. The V gene lost 3 bases and the J gene lost 8 bases, with 13 bases spanning the gap. Germline CDR1 is GTSNPN and CDR2 is SVGIG (reference sequence). This CDR3 is CAWSPVGGGYTF. The CDR3 DNA reads TGTGCCTGGAGCCCAGTAGGAGGGGGCTACACCTTC. Drawing the rest from reference TRBV30 and TRBJ1-2, the complete variable domain is SQTIHQWPATLVQPVGSPLSLECTVEGTSNPNLYWYRQAAGRGLQLLFYSVGIGQISSEVPQNLSASRPQDRQFILSSKKLLLSDSGFYLCAWSPVGGGYTFGSGTRLTVV.

The chain uses TRBV2 and TRBJ1-2; TRBD1 is a possible D gene (6 bases). CDR3 size: 16 residues. Germline lookup yields CDR1 SNHLY and CDR2 FYNNEI. Trimming shortened V by 2 bases and J by 0 bases, and 13 bases separated the two germline ends. The CDR3 here is CASSETRTVANYGYTF. In nucleotides, the CDR3 is TGTGCCAGCAGTGAAACCCGGACAGTAGCTAACTATGGCTACACCTTC.

The chain combines TRBV29-1 with TRBJ1-2, with 7 positions matching TRBD1. The CDR3 has 14 residues. CDR1 is SQVTM, CDR2 ANQGSEA, per germline. Trimming took 3 bases from V and 4 from J; bases not matched to a gene: 8. The CDR3 nucleotides read TGCAGCGTTGATCTATATGACAGGGTCTATGGCTACACCTTC. It encodes CSVDLYDRVYGYTF.

The V gene is TRBV2, the J gene TRBJ2-5; possible D gene TRBD1, 7 bases. V was clipped by 0 bases and J by 9 bases, with 20 bases between them. Looked up from germline, CDR1 is SNHLY and CDR2 is FYNNEI. This CDR3 comprises 16 residues. The CDR3 coding sequence is TGTGCCAGCAGTGAAGCGCGGGCAGGGGGATGGGAGGCCCAGTACTTC. Translation gives CASSEARAGGWEAQYF.

V usage is TRBV4-2 and J usage is TRBJ2-1, with D unclear. Trimming removed 5 bases at V and 4 bases at J, with 9 bases between. CDR1 LGHNA and CDR2 YNFKEQ come from the germline V gene. CDR3 length equals 13 residues. CDR3: CASSSYGYNEQFF. CDR3 coding DNA: TGTGCCAGCAGCAGTTACGGATACAATGAGCAGTTCTTC.

The chain is built from TRBV11-1 and TRBJ2-7; D gene uncertain. The CDR3 totals 15 residues. Germline V gene sequence: CDR1 SGHAT, CDR2 FQDESV (reference sequence). Deletions cut 0 bases from V and 2 bases from J, with 11 bases between. The CDR3 is CASSLAASTTYEQYF. The CDR3 nucleotides are TGTGCCAGCAGCTTAGCCGCGAGTACTACCTACGAGCAGTACTTC.

The rearrangement uses TRBV3-1 (or the pseudogene TRBV3-2) and TRBJ2-3; D tentatively reads TRBD1 or TRBD2 (5 bases each). The V gene lost 1 base and the J gene lost 4 bases, with 12 bases spanning the gap. CDR3 length: 15 amino acids. Germline lookup yields CDR1 LGHDT and CDR2 YNNKEL (reference sequence). The CDR3 DNA is TGTGCCAGCAGCCAAGTAGGGACCCGAGCAGATACGCAGTATTTT. Amino acid sequence: CASSQVGTRADTQYF.

This chain uses TRBV15 with TRBJ2-7; 9 bases line up with TRBD1. The CDR3 consists of 15 residues. Germline trimming cut 5 bases from V and 6 bases from J; bases unmatched to any gene: 11. From germline, CDR1 is LNHNV and CDR2 YYDKDF (reference sequence). Here the CDR3 reads CATSRAGQGSLEQYF. CDR3 sequence (DNA): TGTGCCACCAGCCGGGCGGGACAGGGAAGCCTCGAGCAGTACTTC.

The V and J genes are TRBV12-3 or TRBV12-4 and TRBJ1-1; TRBD1 might be the D (5 bases). The V gene lost 6 bases and the J gene lost 7 bases, with 12 bases spanning the gap. The CDR3 extends over 12 amino acids. CDR3 sequence: CASSDVQGEAFF. Here the CDR3 DNA reads TGTGCCAGCAGCGACGTCCAGGGTGAAGCTTTCTTT.

This clone has only one observation. The chain's CDR3 is CAILDYLTDTQYF. In DNA, the CDR3 is TGTGCCATCCTCGACTATCTCACAGATACGCAGTATTTT. The chain carries TRBV10-3 and TRBJ2-3; TRBD2 might be the D (5 bases). This CDR3 has 13 amino acids. V was clipped by 8 bases and J by 2 bases, with 11 bases between them. Germline V lookup: CDR1 ENHRY, CDR2 SYGVKD.

The chain has TRBV18 and TRBJ1-4; 9 bases agree with TRBD1. Germline trimming cut 3 bases from V and 6 bases from J; bases unmatched to any gene: 2. Germline CDR1 is KGHSH and CDR2 is LQKENI. The CDR3 runs to 14 residues. The CDR3 sequence is CASSPTGGYEKLFF. CDR3 DNA: TGTGCCAGCTCACCGACAGGGGGATATGAAAAACTGTTTTTT.

The gene calls are TRBV20-1 and TRBJ2-7, with TRBD1 identical over 11 bases. V shed 3 bases and J 1 base; nucleotides not matched to a gene: 2. The CDR3 is 14 residues long. Germline V gene lookup returns CDR1 DFQATT and CDR2 SNEGSKA (reference sequence). The CDR3 nucleotides are TGCAGTGCTAGTGGGACAGGGGGATCCTACGAGCAGTACTTC. Translation gives CSASGTGGSYEQYF.

This chain links TRBV28 with TRBJ1-2; maybe TRBD1 (5 bases). Germline CDR1 and CDR2: MDHEN and SYDVKM. The CDR3 totals 13 residues. Trimming took off 3 bases at V and 8 bases at J, with 13 bases between the two ends. The CDR3 DNA follows: TGTGCCAGCAGTTTCGACAGCTATGGAGGCTACACCTTC. Residues: CASSFDSYGGYTF.

This clone was seen just once. The V gene is TRBV2, the J gene TRBJ1-3, with a tentative D call TRBD1 (5 bases). V lost 5 bases and J lost 0, with 11 bases in between. The CDR3 consists of 15 residues. CDR1 SNHLY and CDR2 FYNNEI come from the germline V gene. As DNA, the CDR3 is TGTGCCAGCAGTAGACAGCTTGTCTCTGGAAACACCATATATTTT. Amino acid sequence: CASSRQLVSGNTIYF.

The chain's CDR3 is CSVSSGALETQYF. The CDR3 DNA is TGCAGCGTGAGTAGCGGGGCCTTAGAGACCCAGTACTTC. This sequence joins TRBV29-1 and TRBJ2-5, with 8 bases that match TRBD2. The V gene's germline CDR1 is SQVTM and CDR2 ANQGSEA. This CDR3 spans 13 amino acids. The V and J ends lost 6 bases and 4 bases, in that order; junction bases with no gene match: 7. The variable domain in full, with the rest retrieved from reference TRBV29-1 and TRBJ2-5, is SAVISQKPSRDICQRGTSLTIQCQVDSQVTMMFWYRQQPGQSLTLIATANQGSEATYESGFVIDKFPISRPNLTFSTLTVSNMSPEDSSIYLCSVSSGALETQYFGPGTRLLVL.

This rearrangement joins TRBV6-5 to TRBJ2-7, with 10 bases lining up with TRBD1. CDR1 and CDR2 (germline): MNHEY, SVGAGI. Trimming removed 2 bases from V and 7 bases from J; junction bases left unmatched: 8. CDR3 size: 15 residues. CDR3 DNA sequence: TGTGCCAGCAGTTACGACAGACAGGGGGCGCGGGAGCAGTACTTC. It translates to CASSYDRQGAREQYF.

The V gene is TRBV19, the J gene TRBJ2-1; tentative D call: TRBD2 (7 bases). The CDR3 loop spans 17 amino acids. The ends were cut back, 9 bases at V and 4 bases at J, with 25 bases in the middle. Germline V gene lookup returns CDR1 LNHDA and CDR2 SQIVND (reference sequence). Here the CDR3 DNA reads TGTGCCAGCAGAGGGGGGGTGGAGGGTAGTGCTTACAATGAGCAGTTCTTC. Amino acids: CASRGGVEGSAYNEQFF.